The clone carrying this T cell receptor beta chain was picked up a small number of times. This sample was included in a study of response to subunit inactivated influenza vaccine. V was pared by 4 bases and J by 5 bases, with 11 bases between. Germline-derived CDR1 and CDR2 are MNHEY and SVGEGT. CDR3 size: 14 residues. TCRdb called the RT-PCR reads again in MiXCR, with one record for every CDR3 protein. The data contain about 570,000 distinct CDR3 sequences, roughly 10% of them singletons. These data also featured in a second study, about T cells expressing NK-cell markers. That work contributes: Researchers built TCR beta cDNA using 5'RACE template switching with UMIs. Most of the eight sequenced donors tested HCMV-seropositive; one tested seronegative. The same clonotypes also predominated in the CD3+CD56-NKG2C+ fraction of a handful of donors.

The chain links TRBV6-2 or TRBV6-3 to TRBJ2-2; D possibly matches TRBD1 or TRBD2 (5 bases each). The source was PBMCs from blood, collected on the day of vaccination. This TCR derives from a man aged 45-60 years who received an inactivated influenza vaccine. The CDR3 loop reads CASSFPGPTGELFF. Written as DNA, the CDR3 is TGTGCCAGCAGTTTCCCGGGACCAACCGGGGAGCTGTTTTTT.